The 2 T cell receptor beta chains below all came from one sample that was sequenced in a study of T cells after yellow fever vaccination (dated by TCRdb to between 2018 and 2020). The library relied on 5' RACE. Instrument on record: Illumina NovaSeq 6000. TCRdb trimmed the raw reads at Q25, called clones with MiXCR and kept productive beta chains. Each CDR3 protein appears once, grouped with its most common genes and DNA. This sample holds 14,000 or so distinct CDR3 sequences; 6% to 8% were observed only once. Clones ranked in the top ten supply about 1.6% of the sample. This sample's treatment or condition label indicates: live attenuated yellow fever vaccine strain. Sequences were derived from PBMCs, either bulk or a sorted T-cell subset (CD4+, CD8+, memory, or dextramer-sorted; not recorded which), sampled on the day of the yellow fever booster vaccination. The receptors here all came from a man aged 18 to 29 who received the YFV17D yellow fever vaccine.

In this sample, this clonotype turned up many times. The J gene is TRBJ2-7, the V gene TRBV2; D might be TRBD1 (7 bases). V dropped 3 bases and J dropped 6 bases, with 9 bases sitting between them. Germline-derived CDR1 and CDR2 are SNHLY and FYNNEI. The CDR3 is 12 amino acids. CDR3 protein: CASSDRGVEQYF. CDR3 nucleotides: TGTGCCAGCAGTGACAGGGGGGTCGAGCAGTACTTC.

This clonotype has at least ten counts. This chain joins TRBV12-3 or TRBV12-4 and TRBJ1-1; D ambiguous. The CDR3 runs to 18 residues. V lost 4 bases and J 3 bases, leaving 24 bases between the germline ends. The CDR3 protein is CASSSRTLFRRSYTEAFF. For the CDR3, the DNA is TGTGCCAGCAGTTCCCGTACCCTTTTCCGTAGGTCCTACACTGAAGCTTTCTTT.